One sample yielded the 30 T cell receptor beta chains listed below, sequenced in a study of blood T cell repertoires in COVID-19. Only in-frame clones appear in the TCRdb table, and some are missing; sequencing was by immunoSEQ multiplex PCR. The sample records about 200,000 clones, 80% to 85% being singletons. The specimen sequenced was peripheral blood. The origin of the receptors is a woman aged 80 or over with COVID-19, enrolled during active disease.

The V call is TRBV6-5, the J call TRBJ1-2; D gene uncertain. The length of the CDR3 is 14 residues. V dropped 7 bases and J dropped 5 bases, with 17 bases sitting between them. Per germline, CDR1 MNHEY and CDR2 SVGAGI. The CDR3 spells CASKAAGEAYGYTF. The CDR3 DNA reads as TGTGCCAGCAAGGCGGCGGGAGAGGCGTATGGCTACACCTTC.

This clone was observed a single time. This rearrangement joins TRBV27 to TRBJ2-1, with 8 bases matching TRBD1. The CDR3 has 15 residues. Germline V gene lookup returns CDR1 MNHEY and CDR2 SMNVEV (reference sequence). The ends lost 6 bases at V and 8 bases at J; junction bases unmatched: 12. CDR3 sequence reads: CASSLAQGAGDEQFF. The CDR3 DNA sequence: TGTGCCAGCAGCCTGGCCCAGGGGGCAGGAGATGAGCAGTTCTTC.

This clone showed up just once. This chain links TRBV19 with TRBJ1-2, with D perhaps matching TRBD1 (6 bases). The CDR3 covers 14 residues. V dropped 6 bases and J dropped 4 bases, with 15 bases sitting between them. CDR1 LNHDA and CDR2 SQIVND come from the germline V gene (reference sequence). CDR3 residues: CASRQQGRSYGYTF. The CDR3 nucleotides are TGTGCCAGTAGACAACAGGGTAGGAGCTATGGCTACACCTTC.

V gene TRBV30 combines with J gene TRBJ1-5; tentatively, D is TRBD1 (6 bases). The CDR3 loop spans 13 amino acids. V was trimmed by 1 base and J by 5 bases, leaving 9 bases between them. The germline V gene encodes CDR1 GTSNPN and CDR2 SVGIG (reference sequence). The CDR3 bases are TGTGCCTGGAGTGAAGGGGGGGATCAGCCCCAGCATTTT. Protein: CAWSEGGDQPQHF.

The chain has TRBV9 and TRBJ1-4, with D perhaps TRBD1 (6 bases). The CDR3 contains 16 residues. Trimming pared 3 bases from V and 6 bases from J, leaving 18 bases between. In germline, CDR1 is SGDLS, CDR2 YYNGEE. The CDR3 bases are TGTGCCAGCAGCGCAAGCCCCCAGGGGAGAGATGAAAAACTGTTTTTT. Its protein product is CASSASPQGRDEKLFF.

This rearrangement joins TRBV7-8 to TRBJ2-1; 10 bases fit TRBD1. The CDR3 has 20 amino acids. J lost 0 bases, V lost 2 bases, and 13 bases had no gene match. Looked up from germline, CDR1 is SGHVS and CDR2 is FQNEAQ. The CDR3 nucleotides read TGTGCCAGCAGCTTAAAGCCGGGACAGGGGCGCCATCGCTCCTACAATGAGCAGTTCTTC. It yields the protein CASSLKPGQGRHRSYNEQFF.

The chain is built from TRBV5-8 and TRBJ1-2; D is possibly TRBD1 (5 bases). The V end lost 0 bases, the J end lost 8 bases, and 11 bases lay between the germline ends. Germline V gives CDR1 SGHTS, CDR2 YDEGEE. This CDR3 spans 13 amino acids. The CDR3: CASSLAGGKGYTF. CDR3 nucleotide sequence: TGTGCCAGCAGCTTGGCCGGGGGGAAGGGCTACACCTTC.

The chain recombines TRBV4-2 with TRBJ2-3; D is ambiguous. Deletions cut 3 bases from V and 5 bases from J, with 9 bases between. The CDR3 is 13 residues long. Looked up from germline, CDR1 is LGHNA and CDR2 is YNFKEQ. Written as DNA, the CDR3 is TGTGCCAGCAGCCAGATCCCCGGAGATACGCAGTATTTT. This sequence encodes CASSQIPGDTQYF.

This clone was seen just once. The chain has TRBV4-2 and TRBJ2-5; D call uncertain. This CDR3 is 15 amino acids long. Germline-derived CDR1 and CDR2 are LGHNA and YNFKEQ. Deletions cut 4 bases from V and 5 bases from J, with 17 bases between. This chain's CDR3 is CASSRALDPRETQYF. CDR3 nucleotide sequence: TGTGCCAGCAGCCGCGCGCTTGACCCGAGGGAGACCCAGTACTTC.

J is TRBJ2-7 and V is TRBV7-9, with 11 bases lining up with TRBD1. Per germline, CDR1 SEHNR and CDR2 FQNEAQ (reference sequence). Trimming at V came to 4 bases and at J to 5 bases, leaving 4 bases not matched to a gene. The CDR3 spans 14 residues. CDR3 sequence (DNA): TGTGCCAGCAGCTGGGACAGGGGGGATCACGAGCAGTACTTC. Its translation is CASSWDRGDHEQYF.

The J gene is TRBJ1-1, the V gene TRBV12-5; D is undetermined. The CDR3 sequence is 13 residues long. The V gene's germline CDR1 is LGHNT and CDR2 FRNRAP. The V end was cut by 3 bases, the J end by 2 bases, with 7 bases between. For the CDR3, the DNA is TGTGCTAGTGGTTTTAACCTAAACACTGAAGCTTTCTTT. Amino acids: CASGFNLNTEAFF.

This chain joins TRBV6-5 and TRBJ2-7; 8 positions agree with TRBD1. This CDR3 is built from 16 residues. Germline loops: CDR1 MNHEY, CDR2 SVGAGI. Trimming at V came to 0 bases and at J to 7 bases, leaving 11 bases not matched to a gene. CDR3 coding DNA: TGTGCCAGCAGTTACTCGGATCTGCAGGGGGCGCGGGAGCAGTACTTC. Its translation: CASSYSDLQGAREQYF.

This chain uses TRBV4-1 with TRBJ2-1; D gene ambiguous. The V end was cut by 7 bases, the J end by 6 bases, with 13 bases between. CDR1 MGHRA and CDR2 YSYEKL come from the germline V gene. The CDR3 has 13 amino acids. CDR3 in DNA: TGCGCCAGCATAGGTGCGGCAGCCAATGAGCAGTTCTTC. Amino acids: CASIGAAANEQFF.

The rearrangement links TRBV28 to TRBJ2-5; the match to TRBD1 covers 9 bases. Germline values: CDR1 MDHEN, CDR2 SYDVKM. With 5 bases clipped from V and 5 bases from J, the junction kept 9 bases outside the gene matches. There are 15 residues in the CDR3. CDR3 sequence: CASSPRGQGTETQYF. In DNA form, the CDR3 reads TGTGCCAGCAGTCCCAGGGGACAGGGAACGGAGACCCAGTACTTC.

This chain connects TRBV19 to TRBJ2-3; D is perhaps TRBD2 (5 bases). The V end was cut by 1 base, the J end by 5 bases, with 13 bases between. Germline values: CDR1 LNHDA, CDR2 SQIVND (reference sequence). This CDR3 contains 15 residues. This CDR3 reads CASSIAGVPQDTQYF. The DNA of the CDR3 is TGTGCCAGTAGTATAGCCGGGGTACCACAAGATACGCAGTATTTT.

The J gene is TRBJ1-5, the V gene TRBV12-5; unclear D gene. This CDR3 is built from 12 residues. Germline V gene data show CDR1 as LGHNT and CDR2 as FRNRAP. The ends were cut back, 0 bases at V and 8 bases at J, with 5 bases in the middle. CDR3 in amino acids: CASGLVGKPQHF. The CDR3 region has the DNA TGTGCTAGTGGTTTGGTGGGCAAGCCCCAGCATTTT.

This chain connects TRBV13 to TRBJ1-1; TRBD1 might be the D (6 bases). The germline gives CDR1 PRHDT, CDR2 FYEKMQ (reference sequence). The CDR3 contains 12 residues. Trimming took off 4 bases at V and 8 bases at J, with 11 bases between the two ends. The DNA for the CDR3 is TGTGCCAGCAGCTATTTACAGGGAGAAGCTTTCTTT. Translating gives CASSYLQGEAFF.

The genes are TRBV29-1 and TRBJ1-1; no clear D. V was cut by 2 bases and J by 9 bases, with 10 bases left in between. This CDR3 spans 11 amino acids. The germline V gene encodes CDR1 SQVTM and CDR2 ANQGSEA. Here the CDR3 DNA reads TGCAGCGTTGAAATCGCCTCTAAAGCTTTCTTT. It is translated as CSVEIASKAFF.

The chain combines TRBV30 with TRBJ1-1, with 7 nucleotides matching TRBD1. With 5 bases clipped from V and 4 bases from J, the junction kept 4 bases outside the gene matches. The CDR3 is 12 amino acids. CDR1 and CDR2 (germline): GTSNPN, SVGIG (reference sequence). The chain's CDR3 is CAWDRDGTEAFF. As DNA, the CDR3 is TGTGCCTGGGACAGGGACGGCACTGAAGCTTTCTTT.

V usage is TRBV12-5 and J usage is TRBJ1-2; no clear D. Trimming shortened V by 9 bases and J by 6 bases, and 11 bases separated the two germline ends. CDR3 size: 11 residues. From germline, CDR1 is LGHNT and CDR2 FRNRAP. CDR3 nucleotide sequence: TGTGCTAGGTGGAGAAGTGATGGCTACACCTTC. Amino acids: CARWRSDGYTF. Complete variable domain (other parts from reference TRBV12-5 and TRBJ1-2): DARVTQTPRHKVTEMGQEVTMRCQPILGHNTVFWYRQTMMQGLELLAYFRNRAPLDDSGMPKDRFSAEMPDATLATLKIQPSEPRDSAVYFCARWRSDGYTFGSGTRLTVV.

The chain is built from TRBV2 and TRBJ1-6; TRBD1 agrees at 10 bases. Germline assignment: CDR1 SNHLY and CDR2 FYNNEI. This CDR3 contains 15 residues. J was trimmed by 6 bases and V by 10 bases; bases with no gene match: 9. CDR3 sequence: CATGTGETVNSPLHF. The CDR3 nucleotides read TGTGCCACCGGGACAGGGGAAACGGTTAATTCACCCCTCCACTTT.

The rearrangement uses TRBV28 and TRBJ2-3; D is perhaps TRBD1 (5 bases). Germline V gene lookup returns CDR1 MDHEN and CDR2 SYDVKM. V was cut by 3 bases and J by 4 bases, with 14 bases left in between. The CDR3 is 15 residues long. CDR3 amino acids: CASSFLGPRADTQYF. DNA of the CDR3: TGTGCCAGCAGTTTTTTGGGGCCTCGGGCAGATACGCAGTATTTT.

The rearrangement links TRBV6-2 or TRBV6-3 to TRBJ1-5; tentative D call: TRBD1 (6 bases). V was cut by 3 bases and J by 3 bases, with 12 bases left in between. The CDR3 totals 15 residues. CDR1 and CDR2 from the germline V gene are MNHEY and SVGEGT. As DNA, the CDR3 is TGTGCCAGCAGTTATCTGGGGGGGCCCAATCAGCCCCAGCATTTT. This translates into CASSYLGGPNQPQHF.

The rearrangement joins TRBV7-9 to TRBJ1-2, with a possible D match to TRBD1 (6 bases). Germline V gene sequence: CDR1 SEHNR, CDR2 FQNEAQ (reference sequence). The CDR3 length is 13 residues. Trimming removed 5 bases at V and 8 bases at J, with 15 bases between. The DNA of the CDR3 is TGTGCCAGCAGCCGACGACAGGAACGGGGCTACACCTTC. Its translation is CASSRRQERGYTF. The full variable domain, its missing parts supplied by reference TRBV7-9 and TRBJ1-2, is DTGVSQNPRHKITKRGQNVTFRCDPISEHNRLYWYRQTLGQGPEFLTYFQNEAQLEKSRLLSDRFSAERPKGSFSTLEIQRTEQGDSAMYLCASSRRQERGYTFGSGTRLTVV.

This rearrangement joins TRBV7-9 to TRBJ2-7; tentatively, D is TRBD1 (5 bases). The CDR3 consists of 15 residues. Germline CDR1 is SEHNR and CDR2 is FQNEAQ (reference sequence). Trimming shortened V by 5 bases and J by 3 bases, and 17 bases separated the two germline ends. The CDR3 nucleotides read TGTGCCAGCAGCCCACGGCAGGACACAGTCTACGAGCAGTACTTC. Translating gives CASSPRQDTVYEQYF.

The chain couples TRBV28 to TRBJ1-3, with D perhaps matching TRBD1 (6 bases). CDR1 is MDHEN, CDR2 SYDVKM, per germline. With 6 bases removed from V and 4 bases from J, the gap between germline ends came to 19 bases. The CDR3 runs 16 residues. The CDR3 DNA reads TGTGCCAGCAGCAAGGGACACTGGTCCTTCGGAAACACCATATATTTT. Its protein is CASSKGHWSFGNTIYF.

This clone has only one observation. The chain joins TRBV2 to TRBJ2-1; a possible D gene is TRBD2 (6 bases). Germline V gene sequence: CDR1 SNHLY, CDR2 FYNNEI. This CDR3 comprises 14 residues. The V end was cut by 5 bases, the J end by 4 bases, with 12 bases between. In DNA form, the CDR3 reads TGTGCCAGCAGTACTAGCCGGGGTTACAATGAGCAGTTCTTC. Its translation: CASSTSRGYNEQFF.

This chain joins TRBV7-2 and TRBJ2-1; D is ambiguous. V was pared by 4 bases and J by 4 bases, with 11 bases between. The CDR3 is 14 amino acids. CDR1 SGHTA and CDR2 FQGNSA come from the germline V gene. The CDR3 protein is CASSSPFLYNEQFF. CDR3 sequence (DNA): TGTGCCAGCAGCTCCCCCTTCCTTTACAATGAGCAGTTCTTC.

This chain joins TRBV5-5 and TRBJ1-2; 8 bases are shared with TRBD1. J was trimmed by 4 bases and V by 0 bases; bases with no gene match: 8. This CDR3 has 16 residues. The germline V gene encodes CDR1 SGHKS and CDR2 YYEKEE (reference sequence). The CDR3 DNA follows: TGTGCCAGCAGCTTGGAGTTCAGGGGGCTTGGCTATGGCTACACCTTC. Protein: CASSLEFRGLGYGYTF.

The chain links TRBV7-9 to TRBJ2-1; 9 bases line up with TRBD1. The CDR3 runs to 14 residues. Germline CDR1 reads SEHNR; CDR2 reads FQNEAQ (reference sequence). V lost 5 bases, J lost 7 bases, and 6 bases stayed unmatched. As DNA, the CDR3 is TGTGCCAGCAGCCTTGACAGGGGGAGGAATGAGCAGTTCTTC. Translation: CASSLDRGRNEQFF.